The clone carrying this T cell receptor (beta chain) occurred a few times. What it binds is unknown. Each CDR3 protein gets one entry after TCRdb re-called the reads with MiXCR. Of about 830,000 distinct CDR3 sequences detected, around a third appear once; the ten largest clones hold roughly an eighth. This sample was included in a study of T cell repertoires in cytomegalovirus infection. Study summary: Use of recently identified HLA-C-restricted and well-studied HLA-B-restricted CMV epitopes was part of the study. Public TCR beta signatures were indicative of both CMV infection and a matching HLA type. Study results and limitations: Cumulated frequencies of public TCR beta families served to identify carriers of CMV plus the relevant HLA. Clonotype analysis showed dominance of the ex vivo response by HLA-C-restricted CMV-specific TCR beta clonotypes.

CDR1 MNHEY and CDR2 SMNVEV come from the germline V gene (reference sequence). The CDR3 covers 14 residues. The V and J ends lost 3 bases and 5 bases respectively, with 11 bases between them. The clonotype comes from a human donor in good health (CMV status not recorded). Some clones in this sample may be carry-over from other donors' samples. The chain recombines TRBV27 with TRBJ2-1; D could derive from TRBD1 or TRBD2 (6 bases each). The specimen comprised cultured CD8+ T cells from PBMCs, sampled from culture after CMV antigen stimulation. Here the CDR3 DNA reads TGTGCCAGCAGTTTGTCGGGGGCCCACAATGAGCAGTTCTTC. The encoded protein is CASSLSGAHNEQFF.